Presented here are 22 T cell receptor beta chains from one specimen sequenced in a study of T cells after posttransplantation cyclophosphamide (dated by TCRdb to about 2016). The method was the immunoSEQ multiplex PCR assay. TCRdb re-hosts the immuneACCESS table, in-frame sequences only. Its copies lack some clones; in the studies checked, an unresolved V gene accounts for under half of them, and the cause for the rest is not known. This sample holds some 40,000 clones in total, without any singletons. Jointly, the top ten make up about 2.5% of the sample. The sequenced sample consisted of PBMCs. The receptors were sampled from a man aged 40-49 years in good health, CMV-negative, and a related stem cell transplant donor.

A few counts support this clone. The chain joins TRBV30 to TRBJ1-2; D is possibly TRBD1 (6 bases). The CDR3 runs 11 residues. Trimming pared 2 bases from V and 12 bases from J, leaving 13 bases between. Germline CDR1 is GTSNPN and CDR2 is SVGIG (reference sequence). CDR3 in amino acids: CAWSQGRGHTF. CDR3 in DNA: TGTGCCTGGAGTCAGGGGCGAGGCCACACCTTC.

This clone was picked up many times. This rearrangement joins TRBV6-5 to TRBJ2-2; possibly TRBD1 for D (6 bases). The CDR3 is made up of 14 amino acids. V was pared by 6 bases and J by 1 base, with 9 bases between. Germline V lookup: CDR1 MNHEY, CDR2 SVGAGI. CDR3 sequence: CASRPGQNTGELFF. CDR3 DNA: TGTGCCAGCAGGCCGGGACAGAACACCGGGGAGCTGTTTTTT.

This clone was counted ten times or more. The gene calls are TRBV5-1 and TRBJ2-5; 9 positions match TRBD2. The germline gives CDR1 SGHRS, CDR2 YFSETQ. Trimming cost V 2 bases and J 5 bases; bases outside gene matches: 10. This CDR3 comprises 16 residues. Written as DNA, the CDR3 is TGCGCCAGCAGCTTCTCTGTAGCGGGAGTTGGGGAGACCCAGTACTTC. Translating gives CASSFSVAGVGETQYF.

With regard to this clone: This could be a read error, since a much larger clone is one nucleotide away. CDR3 in DNA: TGTGCCGGCAGCCCAGAGGTATCTGGGGCCAACGTCCTGACTTTC. Its protein is CAGSPEVSGANVLTF. V and J are TRBV7-2 and TRBJ2-6; D unresolved. Germline V gives CDR1 SGHTA, CDR2 FQGNSA. The CDR3 spans 15 residues.

In this sample, this clone turned up many times. The gene calls are TRBV19 and TRBJ1-5, with 7 bases fitting TRBD1. Trimming at V came to 3 bases and at J to 3 bases, leaving 8 bases not matched to a gene. Germline V gene lookup returns CDR1 LNHDA and CDR2 SQIVND (reference sequence). This CDR3 has 16 amino acids. This CDR3 is CASSMGLGQINQPQHF. Written as DNA, the CDR3 is TGTGCCAGTAGTATGGGCCTGGGACAGATCAATCAGCCCCAGCATTTT.

This clone showed up many times. The chain carries TRBV6-6 and TRBJ1-4; D is unclear. Trimming removed 5 bases from V and 8 bases from J, with 15 bases in between. The CDR3 is 14 amino acids. Germline-derived CDR1 and CDR2 are MNHNY and SVGAGI (reference sequence). The CDR3: CASSRRTREEKLFF. Here the CDR3 DNA reads TGTGCCAGCAGTCGTCGGACCCGGGAGGAAAAACTGTTTTTT.

This clone has a count of ten or more. This chain joins TRBV7-9 and TRBJ2-3, with D perhaps TRBD2 (5 bases). The V and J ends lost 4 bases and 5 bases respectively, with 10 bases between them. CDR1 is SEHNR, CDR2 FQNEAQ, per germline (reference sequence). This CDR3 comprises 13 residues. CDR3 in amino acids: CASSSSRGDTQYF. The CDR3 DNA is TGTGCCAGCAGCTCCAGTCGGGGAGATACGCAGTATTTT.

This clone was picked up many times. This chain uses TRBV6-6 with TRBJ2-7, with unresolved D. Germline V gene sequence: CDR1 MNHNY, CDR2 SVGAGI (reference sequence). The V and J ends lost 5 bases and 0 bases respectively, with 11 bases between them. This CDR3 contains 14 residues. The CDR3 protein is CASSLLWSSYEQYF. The CDR3 coding sequence is TGTGCCAGCAGTCTACTATGGTCCTCCTACGAGCAGTACTTC.

This clone was observed a few times. The rearrangement joins TRBV7-2 to TRBJ2-1, with D perhaps TRBD2 (5 bases). The ends were cut back, 2 bases at V and 3 bases at J, with 11 bases in the middle. The germline CDR1 and CDR2 sequences are SGHTA and FQGNSA. The length of the CDR3 is 15 residues. DNA of the CDR3: TGTGCCAGCAGCTTATCTAGCACCGTCTACAATGAGCAGTTCTTC. Protein: CASSLSSTVYNEQFF. Drawing the rest from reference TRBV7-2 and TRBJ2-1, the complete variable domain is GAGVSQSPSNKVTEKGKDVELRCDPISGHTALYWYRQSLGQGLEFLIYFQGNSAPDKSGLPSDRFSAERTGGSVSTLTIQRTQQEDSAVYLCASSLSSTVYNEQFFGPGTRLTVL.

This clone was counted between two and nine times. The chain carries TRBV5-8 and TRBJ2-5, with TRBD2 as a possible D gene (6 bases). The ends were cut back, 2 bases at V and 5 bases at J, with 13 bases in the middle. This CDR3 spans 14 amino acids. From germline, CDR1 is SGHTS and CDR2 YDEGEE. The CDR3 here is CASSFSGSGETQYF. Written as DNA, the CDR3 is TGTGCCAGCAGCTTTTCTGGTAGCGGTGAGACCCAGTACTTC.

This clone was recorded at least ten times. The chain uses TRBV6-5 and TRBJ1-3, with 7 bases aligning to TRBD1. This CDR3 region has 15 residues. The germline V gene encodes CDR1 MNHEY and CDR2 SVGAGI. The V and J ends lost 3 bases and 2 bases, in that order; junction bases with no gene match: 4. The CDR3 region is CASSYEGGTGNTIYF. As DNA, the CDR3 is TGTGCCAGCAGTTATGAAGGGGGCACTGGAAACACCATATATTTT.

This clone appeared many times. A junction end diverges from the germline sequence, so it may reflect a read error. This sample includes further DNA sequences coding for the same CDR3. This chain connects TRBV10-3 to TRBJ2-2; tentatively, D is TRBD2 (5 bases). The germline V gene has CDR1 ENHRY and CDR2 SYGVKD. The CDR3 has 16 amino acids. CDR3 in DNA: TGTGCCATCAGTGGAGATAAACCCTCGAACACCGGGGAACTGTTTTTT. Encoded protein: CAISGDKPSNTGELFF.

This clone came up many times. This chain joins TRBV11-2 and TRBJ2-1, with 12 bases lining up with TRBD2. This CDR3 has 15 amino acids. Germline-derived CDR1 and CDR2 are SGHAT and FQNNGV. V lost 5 bases and J lost 6; bases outside the gene matches: 5. The chain's CDR3 is CASSTSGGRFNEQFF. CDR3 sequence (DNA): TGTGCCAGCAGCACTAGCGGGGGGCGGTTCAATGAGCAGTTCTTC. Using reference TRBV11-2 and TRBJ2-1 for the parts outside the CDR3, the full variable domain is EAGVAQSPRYKIIEKRQSVAFWCNPISGHATLYWYQQILGQGPKLLIQFQNNGVVDDSQLPKDRFSAERLKGVDSTLKIQPAKLEDSAVYLCASSTSGGRFNEQFFGPGTRLTVL.

This clone was seen at least ten times. This chain links TRBV7-9 with TRBJ2-1, with 11 nucleotides matching TRBD2. With 1 base clipped from V and 6 bases from J, the junction kept 11 bases outside the gene matches. CDR1 SEHNR and CDR2 FQNEAQ come from the germline V gene (reference sequence). The CDR3 runs to 18 residues. CDR3 sequence (DNA): TGTGCCAGCAGCTTAGGATTAGCGGGGGGGCCGAAGGGCAATGAGCAGTTCTTC. It translates to CASSLGLAGGPKGNEQFF.

This clone has at least ten counts. The V and J genes are TRBV12-5 and TRBJ1-2; D is ambiguous. The CDR3 has 12 residues. Germline-derived CDR1 and CDR2 are LGHNT and FRNRAP. V was trimmed by 8 bases and J by 5 bases, leaving 12 bases between them. The CDR3 here is CASSKEMYGYTF. In nucleotides, the CDR3 is TGTGCTAGTTCTAAAGAGATGTATGGCTACACCTTC.

The chain joins TRBV6-4 to TRBJ2-5; 7 bases align to TRBD2. This CDR3 region has 14 residues. CDR1 and CDR2 from the germline V gene are MRHNA and SNTAGT. The junction had 13 bases not matched to a gene; V was cut back by 8 bases and J by 7 bases. CDR3 loop: CASFTGEGMRTQYF. The CDR3 DNA follows: TGTGCCAGCTTTACCGGGGAGGGGATGCGGACCCAGTACTTC.

J is TRBJ1-1 and V is TRBV27; maybe TRBD1 (5 bases). This CDR3 comprises 14 residues. Germline assignment: CDR1 MNHEY and CDR2 SMNVEV (reference sequence). The ends were cut back, 1 base at V and 0 bases at J, with 6 bases in the middle. The CDR3 sequence is CASSLLGVNTEAFF. CDR3 bases: TGTGCCAGCAGTTTATTAGGGGTGAACACTGAAGCTTTCTTT.

The sample holds a few counts of this clone. The chain is built from TRBV29-1 and TRBJ2-1; TRBD2 might be the D (6 bases). CDR3 size: 13 residues. The ends were cut back, 6 bases at V and 2 bases at J, with 11 bases in the middle. CDR1 and CDR2 from the germline V gene are SQVTM and ANQGSEA. CDR3 bases: TGCAGCGTGAGGGGCGGGGCCTACAATGAGCAGTTCTTC. As protein: CSVRGGAYNEQFF.

This clone has at least ten counts. The chain couples TRBV15 to TRBJ2-7, with D possibly being TRBD2 (6 bases). Trimming removed 0 bases from V and 3 bases from J, with 12 bases in between. CDR1 is LNHNV and CDR2 is YYDKDF in the germline V gene (reference sequence). The CDR3 sequence is 15 residues long. Here the CDR3 DNA reads TGTGCCACCAGCAGAGATCCGGGACTCAGCTACGAGCAGTACTTC. Amino acids: CATSRDPGLSYEQYF. Filled out from reference TRBV15 and TRBJ2-7, the complete variable domain reads DAMVIQNPRYQVTQFGKPVTLSCSQTLNHNVMYWYQQKSSQAPKLLFHYYDKDFNNEADTPDNFQSRRPNTSFCFLDIRSPGLGDTAMYLCATSRDPGLSYEQYFGPGTRLTVT.

This clone was recorded many times. J is TRBJ2-3 and V is TRBV19; D is ambiguous. From germline, CDR1 is LNHDA and CDR2 SQIVND (reference sequence). This CDR3 is built from 13 residues. V was cut by 5 bases and J by 2 bases, with 8 bases left in between. This CDR3 reads CASSLLYTDTQYF. DNA for the CDR3: TGTGCCAGTAGTCTACTTTACACAGATACGCAGTATTTT.

This clone was seen many times. The genes are TRBV5-6 and TRBJ2-1; 12 bases line up with TRBD2. Trimming removed 3 bases from V and 9 bases from J; junction bases left unmatched: 4. CDR1 is SGHDT and CDR2 is YYEEEE in the germline V gene. This CDR3 region has 14 residues. The chain's CDR3 is CASSSLGLAGEQFF. The CDR3 DNA follows: TGTGCCAGCAGCTCTCTGGGACTAGCGGGTGAGCAGTTCTTC.

This clone was observed many times. This chain links TRBV2 with TRBJ2-5; the D gene is possibly TRBD2 (5 bases). This CDR3 is built from 21 residues. V lost 5 bases and J 5 bases, leaving 36 bases between the germline ends. Germline CDR1 is SNHLY and CDR2 is FYNNEI. CDR3 in DNA: TGTGCCAGCAGTTCGCCTAAAAGAGACTCCGGGCAGCGGCACGGTTGGGAGACCCAGTACTTC. Its translation is CASSSPKRDSGQRHGWETQYF.